This TCR beta chain stems from a study of T cell responses to AZD1222 COVID-19 vaccine. Findings and caveats of the study: Across the whole spike, CD4 TCRs peaked at regions 160-218 and 743-854. Only a handful of individuals given AZD1222 were seropositive at baseline.

CDR1 SGHTA and CDR2 FQGNSA come from the germline V gene. This CDR3 is built from 15 residues. Trimming shortened V by 1 base and J by 0 bases, and 7 bases separated the two germline ends. Clones were sequenced by immunoSEQ multiplex PCR, and TCRdb holds only the in-frame ones, with some missing. The sample carries 65,000 to 90,000 clones, roughly 85% recorded once. As regards this clone: As yet, its antigen is unknown.

The origin of this receptor is an adult who received the AZD1222 COVID-19 vaccine. This specimen consisted of peripheral blood, obtained 28 days after the second AZD1222 dose. The chain has TRBV7-2 and TRBJ1-3, with D unresolved. The CDR3 sequence: CASSLVQSSGNTIYF. The DNA of the CDR3 is TGTGCCAGCAGCTTAGTACAGTCCTCTGGAAACACCATATATTTT.